The clone carrying this T cell receptor beta chain was recorded a few times. Germline assignment: CDR1 MNHEY and CDR2 SVGAGI. The CDR3 is 13 amino acids. V was pared by 7 bases and J by 5 bases, with 7 bases of the junction left unmatched. These data come from a study of cytomegalovirus exposure and HLA in healthy donors. As for the study in general: Early on, a data release was issued that held about 85 million unique TCRs from HLA-typed donors.

The PCR ran on 60 Vbeta and 13 Jbeta primers. Using immunoSEQ multiplex PCR, the repertoire was profiled, and TCRdb retains in-frame clones only, with some absent. The sample yields roughly 100,000 clones, about 12% seen once. The receptor was isolated from a man aged 40-55 years in good health and CMV-seropositive. The chain has TRBV6-5 and TRBJ1-2; TRBD1 matches at 7 bases. Sequenced material: PBMCs. CDR3 residues: CASTRDSSYGYTF. CDR3 DNA sequence: TGTGCCAGCACTCGGGACAGTTCGTATGGCTACACCTTC.